Listed here are 22 T cell receptor beta chains from one sample, sequenced in a study of PD-L1 blockade in urothelial cancer. Libraries were prepared by immunoSEQ multiplex PCR; TCRdb keeps only in-frame clonotypes and omits some of them. Of more than 35,000 clones in the sample, roughly 90% were seen once. This specimen consisted of PBMCs, obtained around atezolizumab (anti-PD-L1) treatment. The receptors were gathered from a man in his sixties or seventies with urothelial cancer.

The V gene is TRBV6-1, the J gene TRBJ1-4, with D tentatively TRBD1 (5 bases). Germline CDR1 and CDR2: MNHNS and SASEGT. V lost 4 bases and J lost 6, with 12 bases in between. The CDR3 has 14 residues. CDR3 protein: CASSAPGLDEKLFF. CDR3 nucleotides: TGTGCCAGCAGTGCCCCAGGGTTGGATGAAAAACTGTTTTTT.

The V gene is TRBV5-1, the J gene TRBJ1-4; 12 nucleotides line up with TRBD1. The CDR3 is made up of 18 amino acids. Germline values: CDR1 SGHRS, CDR2 YFSETQ. Trimming removed 0 bases from V and 3 bases from J; junction bases left unmatched: 6. CDR3 DNA sequence: TGCGCCAGCAGCTTGGTGCCGGGACAGGGGGCCGCTAATGAAAAACTGTTTTTT. Its translation: CASSLVPGQGAANEKLFF.

The chain has TRBV5-1 and TRBJ2-1; the D gene is possibly TRBD1 (5 bases). Trimming stripped 4 bases from V and 8 bases from J, with 22 bases between. Looked up from germline, CDR1 is SGHRS and CDR2 is YFSETQ. The CDR3 consists of 16 residues. The CDR3: CASSHLPGTLRDEQFF. In DNA form, the CDR3 reads TGCGCCAGCAGCCACCTTCCGGGCACCCTCAGGGATGAGCAGTTCTTC.

V is TRBV9 and J is TRBJ2-1, with TRBD2 identical over 7 bases. V shed 3 bases, J shed 0 bases, and the junction held 3 bases outside the gene matches. The CDR3 spans 15 residues. CDR1 and CDR2 from the germline V gene are SGDLS and YYNGEE. Written as DNA, the CDR3 is TGTGCCAGCAGCGAGTGGGGGGGCTCCTACAATGAGCAGTTCTTC. It codes for CASSEWGGSYNEQFF.

This chain links TRBV5-1 with TRBJ1-1; no definite D call. This CDR3 region has 15 residues. Germline V gene data show CDR1 as SGHRS and CDR2 as YFSETQ. V lost 0 bases to trimming and J lost 6 bases, with 15 bases between them. The CDR3 sequence is CASSLDGVRLSEAFF. For the CDR3, the DNA is TGCGCCAGCAGCTTGGACGGGGTCCGGCTCTCTGAAGCTTTCTTT. Filled out from reference TRBV5-1 and TRBJ1-1, the complete variable domain reads KAGVTQTPRYLIKTRGQQVTLSCSPISGHRSVSWYQQTPGQGLQFLFEYFSETQRNKGNFPGRFSGRQFSNSRSEMNVSTLELGDSALYLCASSLDGVRLSEAFFGQGTRLTVV.

V usage is TRBV21-1 and J usage is TRBJ2-7; the table assigns TRBD2, which was not confirmed against the DNA. TRBV21-1 is listed as a pseudogene. The CDR3 extends over 11 amino acids. The CDR3 sequence: CASIQTVRQYF. CDR3 in DNA: TGTGCCAGCATCCAAACGGTTAGGCAGTACTTC.

The chain carries TRBV12-5 and TRBJ2-7, with 11 bases matching TRBD1. Germline CDR1 reads LGHNT; CDR2 reads FRNRAP. Trimming removed 3 bases from V and 7 bases from J; junction bases left unmatched: 5. The CDR3 loop spans 14 amino acids. CDR3 coding DNA: TGTGCTAGTGGTTTCGGGACAGGGGGAGGAGAGCAGTACTTC. This gives the protein CASGFGTGGGEQYF.

The chain has TRBV5-4 and TRBJ2-1; 15 bases are shared with TRBD2. This CDR3 comprises 16 residues. J gave up 10 bases and V 4 bases, and 9 bases lay outside the gene matches. The germline gives CDR1 SGHNT, CDR2 YYREEE (reference sequence). CDR3 DNA sequence: TGTGCCAGCAGCACGAGGACTAGCGGGAGGGCAGGAGAGCAGTTCTTC. Residues: CASSTRTSGRAGEQFF.

J is TRBJ1-3 and V is TRBV10-3, with TRBD1 as a possible D gene (6 bases). CDR1 ENHRY and CDR2 SYGVKD come from the germline V gene. Between the trimmed V and J ends, which lost 3 bases and 3 bases, there was a span of 12 bases. The CDR3 covers 15 residues. The CDR3 DNA sequence: TGTGCCATCAGTGACTCCGGACAGCTTGGAAACACCATATATTTT. Protein product: CAISDSGQLGNTIYF.

The chain couples TRBV20-1 to TRBJ2-7; a weak D match, TRBD1 (6 bases). This CDR3 has 11 amino acids. The germline gives CDR1 DFQATT, CDR2 SNEGSKA (reference sequence). The germline V and J ends were trimmed by 6 bases and 3 bases, with 9 bases remaining between them. DNA of the CDR3: TGCAGTGCCCACAGGGACTACGAGCAGTACTTC. It codes for CSAHRDYEQYF.

The chain is built from TRBV11-2 and TRBJ2-7, with 11 bases identical to TRBD1. From germline, CDR1 is SGHAT and CDR2 FQNNGV. The CDR3 runs to 17 residues. V trimming: 0 bases; J trimming: 0 bases; junction bases outside the gene matches: 4. The CDR3 DNA reads as TGTGCCAGCAGCTTAGATGGGACAGGGGGGAACTCCTACGAGCAGTACTTC. It translates to CASSLDGTGGNSYEQYF.

This clone showed up just once. The chain recombines TRBV7-3 with TRBJ2-3, with a weak D call TRBD2 (5 bases). The V and J ends lost 0 bases and 3 bases respectively, with 16 bases between them. This CDR3 comprises 17 residues. In germline, CDR1 is SGHTA, CDR2 FQGTGA. The CDR3 nucleotides read TGTGCCAGCAGCTTAACAGGCCCGGGGAGTGGGACAGATACGCAGTATTTT. As protein: CASSLTGPGSGTDTQYF.

The chain employs TRBV19 and TRBJ1-5; D remains unclear. Germline values: CDR1 LNHDA, CDR2 SQIVND (reference sequence). This CDR3 contains 12 residues. The V gene lost 1 base and the J gene lost 5 bases, with 3 bases spanning the gap. CDR3 coding DNA: TGTGCCAGTAGTATAGTCGATCAGCCCCAGCATTTT. Residues: CASSIVDQPQHF.

The gene calls are TRBV6-5 and TRBJ2-2; possibly TRBD1 for D (6 bases). This CDR3 region has 14 residues. Germline assignment: CDR1 MNHEY and CDR2 SVGAGI. The ends were cut back, 5 bases at V and 2 bases at J, with 9 bases in the middle. CDR3 bases: TGTGCCAGCAGTAGGACAGACAACACCGGGGAGCTGTTTTTT. Its protein product is CASSRTDNTGELFF.

CDR3: CASSPPSVRAGEQYF. As DNA, the CDR3 is TGTGCCAGCTCACCACCGAGTGTCAGAGCGGGGGAGCAGTACTTC. The rearrangement joins TRBV18 to TRBJ2-7; 7 nucleotides match TRBD2. The CDR3 has 15 residues. With V trimmed by 0 bases and J by 7 bases, 9 bases remained unmatched. CDR1 KGHSH and CDR2 LQKENI come from the germline V gene. Based on the CDR3 plus reference TRBV18 and TRBJ2-7, the full variable domain is NAGVMQNPRHLVRRRGQEARLRCSPMKGHSHVYWYRQLPEEGLKFMVYLQKENIIDESGMPKERFSAEFPKEGPSILRIQQVVRGDSAAYFCASSPPSVRAGEQYFGPGTRLTVT.

A single count supports this clone. This chain connects TRBV28 to TRBJ2-7, with TRBD1 as a possible D gene (5 bases). This CDR3 comprises 12 residues. Trimming left V 7 bases short and J 4 bases short, with 11 bases between. From germline, CDR1 is MDHEN and CDR2 SYDVKM. CDR3 sequence (DNA): TGTGCCAGCACAAAGACAGTTTACGAGCAGTACTTC. This encodes CASTKTVYEQYF.

The rearrangement uses TRBV11-2 and TRBJ2-4; perhaps TRBD2 as D (5 bases). The CDR3 totals 13 residues. Germline loops: CDR1 SGHAT, CDR2 FQNNGV. V lost 8 bases and J 7 bases, leaving 15 bases between the germline ends. The CDR3 DNA is TGTGCCAGCTGCCTCCGGAGAGGGAACATTCAGTACTTC. This encodes CASCLRRGNIQYF. Together with reference TRBV11-2 and TRBJ2-4, the CDR3 gives the full variable domain: EAGVAQSPRYKIIEKRQSVAFWCNPISGHATLYWYQQILGQGPKLLIQFQNNGVVDDSQLPKDRFSAERLKGVDSTLKIQPAKLEDSAVYLCASCLRRGNIQYFGAGTRLSVL.

The J gene is TRBJ2-2, the V gene TRBV19; 7 nucleotides agree with TRBD1. CDR3 length: 16 amino acids. V lost 6 bases to trimming and J lost 0 bases; unmatched junction nucleotides: 7. Germline V gives CDR1 LNHDA, CDR2 SQIVND (reference sequence). The CDR3 nucleotides are TGTGCCAGTAGAGCACAGGGGTCATCGAACACCGGGGAGCTGTTTTTT. It encodes CASRAQGSSNTGELFF.

This rearrangement joins TRBV5-1 to TRBJ1-1; TRBD1 matches 7 bases. Looked up from germline, CDR1 is SGHRS and CDR2 is YFSETQ. V trimming: 4 bases; J trimming: 4 bases; junction bases outside the gene matches: 10. The CDR3 has 15 residues. The CDR3: CASSNSRQGGTEAFF. DNA for the CDR3: TGCGCCAGCAGCAATTCAAGACAGGGTGGCACTGAAGCTTTCTTT. The entire variable domain, with the rest obtained from reference TRBV5-1 and TRBJ1-1, is as follows: KAGVTQTPRYLIKTRGQQVTLSCSPISGHRSVSWYQQTPGQGLQFLFEYFSETQRNKGNFPGRFSGRQFSNSRSEMNVSTLELGDSALYLCASSNSRQGGTEAFFGQGTRLTVV.

The chain is built from TRBV7-3 and TRBJ2-7; TRBD2 matches at 10 bases. J gave up 4 bases and V 5 bases, and 8 bases lay outside the gene matches. The CDR3 totals 15 residues. The germline CDR1 and CDR2 sequences are SGHTA and FQGTGA. The CDR3 here is CASSRLAGDSYEQYF. The CDR3 bases are TGTGCCAGCAGCCGCCTAGCGGGAGATTCGTACGAGCAGTACTTC. Using reference TRBV7-3 and TRBJ2-7 for the parts outside the CDR3, the full variable domain is GAGVSQTPSNKVTEKGKYVELRCDPISGHTALYWYRQSLGQGPEFLIYFQGTGAADDSGLPNDRFFAVRPEGSVSTLKIQRTERGDSAVYLCASSRLAGDSYEQYFGPGTRLTVT.

The chain links TRBV12-5 to TRBJ2-3; a possible D gene is TRBD2 (5 bases). The germline gives CDR1 LGHNT, CDR2 FRNRAP. V was shortened by 3 bases and J by 2 bases, with 18 bases between the two germline ends. This CDR3 contains 17 residues. The CDR3 here is CASGFTLARANTDTQYF. CDR3 nucleotide sequence: TGTGCTAGTGGTTTTACCCTGGCGCGGGCCAACACAGATACGCAGTATTTT.

The V gene is TRBV27, the J gene TRBJ1-3; 7 nucleotides agree with TRBD1. Germline V gives CDR1 MNHEY, CDR2 SMNVEV (reference sequence). Trimming at V came to 4 bases and at J to 6 bases, leaving 9 bases not matched to a gene. CDR3 length: 15 residues. The CDR3 loop reads CASSSTGVVENTIYF. The CDR3 region has the DNA TGTGCCAGCAGTTCCACAGGGGTAGTGGAAAACACCATATATTTT.